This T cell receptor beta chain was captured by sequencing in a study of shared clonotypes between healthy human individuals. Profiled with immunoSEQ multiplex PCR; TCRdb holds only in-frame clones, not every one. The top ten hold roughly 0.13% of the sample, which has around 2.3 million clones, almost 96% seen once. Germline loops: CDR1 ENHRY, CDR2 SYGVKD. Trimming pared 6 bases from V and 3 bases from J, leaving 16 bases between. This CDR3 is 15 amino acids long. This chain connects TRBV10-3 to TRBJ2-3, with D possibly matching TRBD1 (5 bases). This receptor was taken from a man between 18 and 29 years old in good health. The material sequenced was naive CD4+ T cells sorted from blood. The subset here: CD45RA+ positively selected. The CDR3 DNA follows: TGTGCCATCAGGGACACCTTCTTGGGGACAGATACGCAGTATTTT. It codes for CAIRDTFLGTDTQYF.